This TCR beta chain came from a study of blood T cell repertoires in COVID-19. Germline CDR1 GTSNPN, CDR2 SVGIG (reference sequence). J lost 5 bases, V lost 4 bases, and 6 bases had no gene match. The CDR3 consists of 13 residues. The protocol was immunoSEQ multiplex PCR, while the TCRdb copy is restricted to in-frame clones and leaves out a portion. The table lists some 110,000 clones, 84% of them singletons, with 3% to 4.5% in the top ten. This clone was seen a single time. The TCR was taken from a woman aged 25 to 39 who had recovered from COVID-19. This chain uses TRBV30 with TRBJ2-3; 7 bases agree with TRBD2. Sequenced input: PBMCs or T cells enriched from blood (not recorded which). This chain's CDR3 is CAWTRREKDTQYF. CDR3 sequence (DNA): TGTGCCTGGACGCGGCGGGAGAAAGATACGCAGTATTTT.